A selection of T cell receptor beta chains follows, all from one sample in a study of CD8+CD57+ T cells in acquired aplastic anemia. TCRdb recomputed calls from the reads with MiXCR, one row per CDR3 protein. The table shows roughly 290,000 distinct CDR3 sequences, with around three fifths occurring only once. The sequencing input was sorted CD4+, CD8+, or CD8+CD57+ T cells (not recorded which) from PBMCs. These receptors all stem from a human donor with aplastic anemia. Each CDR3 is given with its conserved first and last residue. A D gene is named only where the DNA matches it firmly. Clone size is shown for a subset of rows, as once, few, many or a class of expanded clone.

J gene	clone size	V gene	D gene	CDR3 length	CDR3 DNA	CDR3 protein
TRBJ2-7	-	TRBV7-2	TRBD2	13	TGTGCCAGCAGCCATGCGGGGGCCTACGAGCAGTACTTC	CASSHAGAYEQYF
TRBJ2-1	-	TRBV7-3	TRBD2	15	TGTGCCAGCAGCACGGGACTAGTACCCCACAATGAGCAGTTCTTC	CASSTGLVPHNEQFF
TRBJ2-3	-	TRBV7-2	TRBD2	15	TGTGCCAGCAGTCGGGCTAGCGGGTCCACAGATACGCAGTATTTT	CASSRASGSTDTQYF
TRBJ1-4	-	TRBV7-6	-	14	TGTGCCAGCAGCACTCGAGGGATGAATGAAAAACTGTTTTTT	CASSTRGMNEKLFF
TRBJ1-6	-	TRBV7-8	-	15	TGTGCCAGCAGTATAAAGGGACGGTTTAATTCACCCCTCCACTTT	CASSIKGRFNSPLHF
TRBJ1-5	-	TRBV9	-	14	TGTGCCAGCAGCGGGGGACAAAGTAATCAGCCCCAGCATTTT	CASSGGQSNQPQHF
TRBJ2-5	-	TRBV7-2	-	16	TGTGCCAGCAGCTTAGATATGGCCAGGGTTTGGGAGACCCAGTACTTC	CASSLDMARVWETQYF
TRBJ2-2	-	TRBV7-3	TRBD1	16	TGTGCCAGCAGCCAACAACAGGGGGTGAGGTCCGGGGAGCTGTTTTTT	CASSQQQGVRSGELFF
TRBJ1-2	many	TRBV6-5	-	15	TGTGCCACCACTATGGGGGCAAGGTTACCCTATGGCTACACCTTC	CATTMGARLPYGYTF
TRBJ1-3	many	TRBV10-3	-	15	TGTGCCACCACCGGAGGGGAAAACTCTGGAAACACCATATATTTT	CATTGGENSGNTIYF
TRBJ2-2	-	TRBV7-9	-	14	TGTGCCAGCGGAACGGATTCGAACACCGGGGAGCTGTTTTTT	CASGTDSNTGELFF
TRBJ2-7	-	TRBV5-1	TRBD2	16	TGCGCCAGCATGGGCCAGGGACTAGCGGGAGTAGGAGAGCAGTACTTC	CASMGQGLAGVGEQYF
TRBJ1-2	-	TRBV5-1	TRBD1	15	TGCGCCAGCAGCCGGGGACAGGGGCTCAACTATGGCTACACCTTC	CASSRGQGLNYGYTF
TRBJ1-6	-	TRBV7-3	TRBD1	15	TGTGCCAGCAGTCTGGGGGACAGGGCAAATTCACCCCTCCACTTT	CASSLGDRANSPLHF
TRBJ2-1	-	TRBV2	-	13	TGTGCCAGTAAAAGAGGGGGGTACAATGAGCAGTTCTTC	CASKRGGYNEQFF
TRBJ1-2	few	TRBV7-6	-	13	TGTGCCAGCAGCTTAGGGGGGGTTGTAAGTTTGGTCTTC	CASSLGGVVSLVF
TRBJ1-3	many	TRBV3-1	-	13	TGTGCCAGCAGCTCCCACGTGGGAAACACCATATATTTT	CASSSHVGNTIYF
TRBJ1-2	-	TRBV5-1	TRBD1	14	TGCGCCAGCCGTCCAGGGACAGGATATGATGGCTACACCTTC	CASRPGTGYDGYTF
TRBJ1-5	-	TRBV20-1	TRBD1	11	TGCAGTGCTCGGCAGGACAGGCAGGTGCATTTT	CSARQDRQVHF
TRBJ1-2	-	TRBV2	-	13	TGTGCCAGCAGTGAAGAGGAGGGTGGAGGCTACACCTTC	CASSEEEGGGYTF
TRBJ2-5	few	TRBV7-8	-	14	TGTGCCAGCAGCCCGATTGACCCACAAGAGACCCAGTACTTC	CASSPIDPQETQYF
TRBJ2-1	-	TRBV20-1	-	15	TGCAGTGCTACACCGCCCCGGGACGGCTACAATGAGCAGTTCTTC	CSATPPRDGYNEQFF
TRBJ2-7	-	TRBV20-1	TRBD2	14	TGCAGTGCTAGAGATGTAGGCGGGAGCACAGTGCAGTACTTC	CSARDVGGSTVQYF
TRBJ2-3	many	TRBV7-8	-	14	TGTGCCAGCAGCGCCCAGTTTGGCACAGATACGCAGTATTTT	CASSAQFGTDTQYF
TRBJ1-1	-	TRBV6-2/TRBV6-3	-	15	TGTGCCAGCAGCTTTCAACAGGGCTCTGCTCCTGAAGCTTTCTTT	CASSFQQGSAPEAFF
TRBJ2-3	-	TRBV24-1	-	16	TGTGCCACCAGTGATTTCCGGACCCCTAGCACAGATACGCAGTATTTT	CATSDFRTPSTDTQYF
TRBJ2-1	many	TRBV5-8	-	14	TGTGCCAGCAGCCCCGGGACCTACTACAATGAGCAGTTCTTC	CASSPGTYYNEQFF
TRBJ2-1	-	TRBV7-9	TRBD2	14	TGTGCCAGCAGCTTTAGCGGGGGGATGAGTGAGCAGTTCTTC	CASSFSGGMSEQFF
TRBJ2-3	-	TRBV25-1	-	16	TGTGCCAGCAGTGAAATGGGGACTGGACCGGCAGATACGCAGTATTTT	CASSEMGTGPADTQYF
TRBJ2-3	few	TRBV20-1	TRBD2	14	TGCAGTGCTAGAGGGACTAGCGGCACAGATACGCAGTATTTT	CSARGTSGTDTQYF
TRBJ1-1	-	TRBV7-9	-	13	TGTGCCACCGGTGGCCACATGAACACTGAAGCTTTCTTT	CATGGHMNTEAFF
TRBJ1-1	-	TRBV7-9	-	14	TGTGCCAGCAGCTTAGGCAGCATGAGCACTGAAGCTTTCTTC	CASSLGSMSTEAFF
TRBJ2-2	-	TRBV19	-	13	TGTGCCAGTACAGGGTCAGTAACCGGGGAGCTGTTTTTT	CASTGSVTGELFF
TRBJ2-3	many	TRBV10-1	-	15	TGCGCCAGCAGTGAGAAGGGGACTGGAACAGATACGCAGTATTTT	CASSEKGTGTDTQYF
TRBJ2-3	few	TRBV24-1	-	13	TGTGCCACCAGTGACGGGCACGGGGATACGCAGTATTTT	CATSDGHGDTQYF
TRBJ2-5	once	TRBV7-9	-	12	TGTGCCAGCAGCAAGCACCAAGAGACCCAGTACTTC	CASSKHQETQYF
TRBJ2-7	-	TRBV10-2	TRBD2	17	TGCGCCAGCAAGGGTGGGGCTAGCGGGAGGGAAGCCTACGAGCAGTACTTC	CASKGGASGREAYEQYF
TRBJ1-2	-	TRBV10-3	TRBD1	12	TGTGCCATTAGACCGGGACAGGGGGACTACACCTTC	CAIRPGQGDYTF
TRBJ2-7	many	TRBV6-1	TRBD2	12	TGTGCCAGCAGTGAGGGTCGGCGGGAGGATGGCTTC	CASSEGRREDGF
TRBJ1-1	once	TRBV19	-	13	TGTGCCAGTAGTATGTCTACGAACACTGAAGCTTTCTTT	CASSMSTNTEAFF
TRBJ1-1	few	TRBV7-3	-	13	TGTGCCAGCCGCGGAGGGAGCGGCACTGAAGCTTTCTTT	CASRGGSGTEAFF
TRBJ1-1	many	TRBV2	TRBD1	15	TGTGCCAGCAGTGAGCAGGGGGCGCGCAGCACTGAAGCTTTCTTT	CASSEQGARSTEAFF
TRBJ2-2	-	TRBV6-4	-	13	TGTGCCAGCAGTGAATTAGGTTCCGGGGAGCTGTTTTTT	CASSELGSGELFF
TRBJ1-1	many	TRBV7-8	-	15	TGTGCCAGCAGCTTAGGGAGGCTTGCTACCACTGAAGCTTTCTTT	CASSLGRLATTEAFF
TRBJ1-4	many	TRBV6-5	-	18	TGTGCCAGCAGTTACTCTCCGGGCCAGGGGCGGGTTAATGAAAAACTGTTTTTT	CASSYSPGQGRVNEKLFF
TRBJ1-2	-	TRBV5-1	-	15	TGCGCCAGCAGCTTGGGCACAGACCCTAACTATGGCTACACCTTC	CASSLGTDPNYGYTF
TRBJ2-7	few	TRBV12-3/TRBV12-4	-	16	TGTGCCAGCAGTTCTGGGGCGCCAGTCAGCTCCTACGAGCAGTACTTC	CASSSGAPVSSYEQYF
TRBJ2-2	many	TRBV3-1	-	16	TGTGCCAGCAGCCAAGAAACGCGGGGTTGGACCGGGGAGCTGTTTTTT	CASSQETRGWTGELFF
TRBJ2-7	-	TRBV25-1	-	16	TGTGCCAGCAGTGAATATGAGGCACGATTCTATTACGAGCAGTACTTC	CASSEYEARFYYEQYF
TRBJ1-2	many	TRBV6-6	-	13	TGTGCCAGCAGTCAATCCGACATAGGTGGCTACACCTTC	CASSQSDIGGYTF
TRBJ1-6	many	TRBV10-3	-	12	TGTGCCATCGGACGGGGAAATTCACCCCTCCACTTT	CAIGRGNSPLHF
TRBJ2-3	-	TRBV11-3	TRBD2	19	TGTGCCAGCAGCCGAAGGGGGACTAGCGGGAGTCACAGCACAGATACGCAGTATTTT	CASSRRGTSGSHSTDTQYF
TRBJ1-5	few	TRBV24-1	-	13	TGTGCCACCAGTGTTGGGGTGGGGCAGCCCCAGCATTTT	CATSVGVGQPQHF
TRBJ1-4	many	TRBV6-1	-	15	-	CASSDSGQGNEKLFF
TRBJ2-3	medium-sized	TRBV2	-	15	TGTGCCAGCAGCCCCGCCCCTACTAGCACAGATACGCAGTATTTT	CASSPAPTSTDTQYF
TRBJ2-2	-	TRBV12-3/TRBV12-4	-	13	TGTGCCAGCACCAGGACGGCCACCGGGGAGCTGTTTTTT	CASTRTATGELFF
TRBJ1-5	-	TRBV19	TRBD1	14	TGTGCCAGTACTCTCGGACAGGGTAATCAGCCCCAGCATTTT	CASTLGQGNQPQHF
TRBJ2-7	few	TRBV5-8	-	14	TGTGCCAGCAGCTTGGGGGACGGTTCCTACGAGCAGTACTTC	CASSLGDGSYEQYF
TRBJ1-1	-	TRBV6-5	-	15	TGTGCCAGCAGTTACGATCGGCGGTCCCGGGCTGAAGCTTTCTTT	CASSYDRRSRAEAFF
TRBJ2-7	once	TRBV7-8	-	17	TGTGCCAGCAGCTTGGCGACGTCTAGCGCCGCTACCTACGAGCAGTACTTC	CASSLATSSAATYEQYF